This T cell receptor (beta chain) was recorded in a study of blood T cell repertoires in COVID-19. Study background: T cells, B-cell-depleted T cells, or PBMCs provided the cDNA or gDNA that served as material.

Repertoires were generated with immunoSEQ multiplex PCR, while TCRdb's copy carries only in-frame clones and drops some. The sample includes under 200,000 clones, 80% seen only once; the top ten take 6% to 7.5%. Sequencing input: peripheral blood. This clonotype was sampled from a man between 65 and 85 years old with active or convalescent COVID-19.

CDR3 in DNA: TGTGCCAGCAGCCCCTCACAGGGTTGGGATGGCTACACCTTC. It specifies CASSPSQGWDGYTF. V is TRBV14 and J is TRBJ1-2; D might be TRBD1 (6 bases). V was pared by 4 bases and J by 6 bases, with 15 bases between. The CDR3 spans 14 residues. Germline V gene data show CDR1 as SGHDN and CDR2 as FVKESK.